This T cell receptor beta chain stems from a study of CD8+ T cells in alopecia areata. The study, taken as a whole, reports: Lesional tissue from the scalp (especially in alopecia totalis/universalis) showed higher clonality than normal scalp. Scalp sample data also include resident alphabeta T cells from normal skin.

Extracted RNA was reverse transcribed into cDNA, the sequencing template. Measured with immunoSEQ multiplex PCR; TCRdb has only the in-frame clones, and not every one. The sample lists approximately 100,000 clones; roughly 47% were seen once. As part of sample collection, lesional scalp punch biopsies and peripheral blood were taken from alopecia areata patients. The authors sorted CD4+ and CD8+ T cells from PBMCs. As to this clone: As yet, its antigen is unknown.

Per germline, CDR1 SQVTM and CDR2 ANQGSEA. The J segment lost 5 bases and the V segment lost 8 bases, leaving 4 bases of the junction unmatched. CDR3 size: 11 residues. This clonotype was obtained from a human donor with alopecia areata. Sequencing was done on a sample of CD4+ T cells sorted from blood. The chain couples TRBV29-1 to TRBJ2-5; 8 nucleotides match TRBD1. CDR3 residues: CSYRQGETQYF. CDR3 DNA sequence: TGCAGCTATAGACAGGGGGAGACCCAGTACTTC.